The 30 T cell receptor beta chains in this list originate from one sample, sequenced in a study of blood T cell repertoires in COVID-19. The assay was immunoSEQ multiplex PCR, and TCRdb's table has in-frame clones only and misses some. This table holds approximately 34,000 clones, 65% to 85% found once. Source material: peripheral blood. These receptors were collected from a man between 65 and 85 years old with COVID-19, enrolled during active disease.

The genes are TRBV5-6 and TRBJ2-1; D possibly corresponds to TRBD2 (5 bases). The CDR3 loop spans 15 amino acids. Deletions cut 3 bases from V and 1 base from J, with 11 bases between. Germline loops: CDR1 SGHDT, CDR2 YYEEEE. The CDR3 here is CASSSGVGSYNEQFF. CDR3 nucleotide sequence: TGTGCCAGCAGCTCCGGGGTGGGTTCCTACAATGAGCAGTTCTTC.

For the CDR3, the DNA is TGCAGTGCTAGTTTAGAGCAATATGGCTACACCTTC. This encodes CSASLEQYGYTF. The chain uses TRBV20-1 and TRBJ1-2; D ambiguous. The germline V and J ends were trimmed by 3 bases and 5 bases, with 10 bases remaining between them. This CDR3 is built from 12 residues. Germline V gives CDR1 DFQATT, CDR2 SNEGSKA (reference sequence).

This clone was picked up one time. The chain carries TRBV2 and TRBJ1-2, with unresolved D. The CDR3 runs 11 residues. V shed 6 bases and J shed 5 bases, with 7 bases lying between them. Germline V gene lookup returns CDR1 SNHLY and CDR2 FYNNEI. The DNA of the CDR3 is TGTGCCAGCAGATACTCATATGGCTACACCTTC. As protein: CASRYSYGYTF.

The gene calls are TRBV7-2 and TRBJ2-4; tentative D call: TRBD2 (6 bases). V shed 6 bases and J shed 10 bases, with 16 bases lying between them. Germline CDR1 reads SGHTA; CDR2 reads FQGNSA. The CDR3 spans 13 residues. The CDR3 reads CASSLHGSGIQYF. DNA of the CDR3: TGTGCCAGCAGTCTCCACGGGAGCGGGATTCAGTACTTC.

This clone was seen a handful of times. J is TRBJ1-3 and V is TRBV9, with D tentatively TRBD1 (5 bases). With 0 bases removed from V and 9 bases from J, the gap between germline ends came to 13 bases. Germline values: CDR1 SGDLS, CDR2 YYNGEE. The CDR3 has 14 residues. The CDR3 sequence: CASSVEGRPATIYF. The DNA of the CDR3 is TGTGCCAGCAGCGTAGAGGGGAGGCCCGCCACCATATATTTT.

This clone was detected only a few times. The rearrangement uses TRBV2 and TRBJ2-1; a possible D gene is TRBD2 (7 bases). V lost 9 bases, J lost 0 bases, and 18 bases lay in between. Germline V lookup: CDR1 SNHLY, CDR2 FYNNEI. The CDR3 is made up of 16 amino acids. The CDR3 is CARGEGGRSSYNEQFF. As DNA, the CDR3 is TGTGCCAGAGGGGAGGGGGGCAGGAGCTCCTACAATGAGCAGTTCTTC. Drawing the rest from reference TRBV2 and TRBJ2-1, the complete variable domain is EPEVTQTPSHQVTQMGQEVILRCVPISNHLYFYWYRQILGQKVEFLVSFYNNEISEKSEIFDDQFSVERPDGSNFTLKIRSTKLEDSAMYFCARGEGGRSSYNEQFFGPGTRLTVL.

The CDR3, as DNA: TGTGCCAGCAGCTGGCAGGGGACGATCCAAGAGACCCAGTACTTC. Translated: CASSWQGTIQETQYF. This chain uses TRBV5-6 with TRBJ2-5, with D possibly being TRBD1 (6 bases). The germline CDR1 and CDR2 sequences are SGHDT and YYEEEE. Trimming cost V 3 bases and J 1 base, with 13 bases left between them. This CDR3 comprises 15 residues.

This clone was seen more than once but under ten times. This chain connects TRBV10-1 to TRBJ1-2, with a tentative D call TRBD1 (6 bases). V was cut by 3 bases and J by 3 bases, with 14 bases left in between. Germline V lookup: CDR1 WNHNN, CDR2 SYGVQD (reference sequence). This CDR3 is built from 15 residues. CDR3: CASSEQGRSHYGYTF. In DNA form, the CDR3 reads TGCGCCAGCAGTGAACAGGGTAGAAGCCACTATGGCTACACCTTC.

The chain employs TRBV6-6 and TRBJ1-6; TRBD1 matches at 9 bases. After removal of 6 bases from V and 9 bases from J, the junction contained 6 bases not matched to a gene. This CDR3 has 14 residues. Germline CDR1 reads MNHNY; CDR2 reads SVGAGI (reference sequence). The CDR3 loop reads CASSPWTGVSPLHF. The CDR3 DNA is TGTGCCAGCAGCCCATGGACAGGGGTTTCACCCCTCCACTTT.

The chain uses TRBV7-3 and TRBJ1-2; 7 nucleotides agree with TRBD1. V trimming: 2 bases; J trimming: 4 bases; junction bases outside the gene matches: 7. Germline lookup yields CDR1 SGHTA and CDR2 FQGTGA. The CDR3 totals 15 residues. CDR3 region: CASSLGARGSYGYTF. As DNA, the CDR3 is TGTGCCAGCAGCTTAGGGGCCAGGGGGAGCTATGGCTACACCTTC.

This rearrangement joins TRBV7-9 to TRBJ1-6; TRBD1 matches at 11 bases. CDR1 and CDR2 from the germline V gene are SEHNR and FQNEAQ (reference sequence). V lost 8 bases, J lost 9 bases, and 6 bases stayed unmatched. This CDR3 is 14 amino acids long. The CDR3 DNA is TGTGCCAGCCAGGGAGGGACAGGGGGTTCACCCCTCCACTTT. This sequence encodes CASQGGTGGSPLHF.

This chain uses TRBV28 with TRBJ2-1; TRBD2 agrees at 10 bases. The V segment lost 6 bases and the J segment 8 bases; nucleotides outside the gene matches: 13. Germline values: CDR1 MDHEN, CDR2 SYDVKM. The CDR3 has 16 residues. CDR3 in amino acids: CASSHAGTSDRDEQFF. The CDR3 DNA follows: TGTGCCAGCAGCCACGCCGGGACTAGCGACAGAGATGAGCAGTTCTTC.

V usage is TRBV7-6 and J usage is TRBJ2-1, with a weak D call TRBD1 (5 bases). CDR3 length: 15 residues. Germline CDR1 SGHVS, CDR2 FNYEAQ. The V and J ends lost 1 base and 8 bases respectively, with 15 bases between them. The CDR3 DNA sequence: TGTGCCAGCAGCTTAGTCGGTAAGGGGATGGATGAGCAGTTCTTC. It yields the protein CASSLVGKGMDEQFF.

This chain's CDR3 is CASSQEWRGNNEQFF. The CDR3 DNA reads as TGCGCCAGCAGCCAAGAATGGCGGGGAAACAATGAGCAGTTCTTC. The chain uses TRBV4-1 and TRBJ2-1, with D perhaps TRBD2 (6 bases). The V end was cut by 0 bases, the J end by 5 bases, with 11 bases between. Germline CDR1 is MGHRA and CDR2 is YSYEKL. This CDR3 is built from 15 residues.

The chain couples TRBV11-2 to TRBJ2-3; D gene ambiguous. Germline values: CDR1 SGHAT, CDR2 FQNNGV. The CDR3 length is 14 residues. V gave up 5 bases and J gave up 3 bases, with 12 bases separating them. The CDR3 here is CASSPLVVTDTQYF. The CDR3 DNA is TGTGCCAGCAGCCCCTTAGTCGTTACAGATACGCAGTATTTT. Supplemented by reference TRBV11-2 and TRBJ2-3, the full variable domain reads EAGVAQSPRYKIIEKRQSVAFWCNPISGHATLYWYQQILGQGPKLLIQFQNNGVVDDSQLPKDRFSAERLKGVDSTLKIQPAKLEDSAVYLCASSPLVVTDTQYFGPGTRLTVL.

J is TRBJ2-7 and V is TRBV7-3; 9 bases align to TRBD1. This CDR3 has 14 residues. V dropped 3 bases and J dropped 0; count of bases not matched to a gene: 0. CDR1 and CDR2 (germline): SGHTA, FQGTGA. The CDR3 sequence is CASSLTGGSYEQYF. The CDR3 bases are TGTGCCAGCAGCTTGACAGGGGGCTCCTACGAGCAGTACTTC.

This rearrangement joins TRBV6-6 to TRBJ1-3, with D hard to call. CDR1 and CDR2 (germline): MNHNY, SVGAGI (reference sequence). CDR3 size: 14 residues. V lost 4 bases to trimming and J lost 2 bases, with 9 bases between them. The chain's CDR3 is CASSLMGPGNTIYF. DNA of the CDR3: TGTGCCAGCAGTTTGATGGGCCCTGGAAACACCATATATTTT.

The rearrangement links TRBV7-8 to TRBJ1-3, with 7 bases identical to TRBD1. With V trimmed by 3 bases and J by 3 bases, 5 bases remained unmatched. Germline V lookup: CDR1 SGHVS, CDR2 FQNEAQ. This CDR3 has 15 residues. The CDR3 loop is CASSFPGGGGNTIYF. In DNA form, the CDR3 reads TGTGCCAGCAGCTTTCCAGGGGGTGGTGGAAACACCATATATTTT.

This chain links TRBV9 with TRBJ1-3, with 7 bases lining up with TRBD1. The germline V gene has CDR1 SGDLS and CDR2 YYNGEE. The CDR3 is 15 residues long. V lost 0 bases, J lost 2 bases, and 2 bases stayed unmatched. The CDR3 is CASSVEGAPGNTIYF. DNA of the CDR3: TGTGCCAGCAGCGTAGAGGGGGCTCCTGGAAACACCATATATTTT.

This clone came up once. The V gene is TRBV27, the J gene TRBJ1-5; perhaps TRBD1 as D (5 bases). Per germline, CDR1 MNHEY and CDR2 SMNVEV (reference sequence). The CDR3 length is 16 residues. V was shortened by 4 bases and J by 6 bases, with 19 bases between the two germline ends. The CDR3 protein is CASSWGFPGDGQPQHF. DNA of the CDR3: TGTGCCAGCAGTTGGGGTTTTCCGGGGGACGGTCAGCCCCAGCATTTT.

This rearrangement joins TRBV25-1 to TRBJ1-4; perhaps TRBD1 as D (5 bases). V gave up 1 base and J gave up 5 bases, with 11 bases separating them. The CDR3 runs 15 residues. CDR1 is MGHDK and CDR2 is SYGVNS in the germline V gene. As DNA, the CDR3 is TGTGCCAGCAGTGAATCACAGGTCCGAAATGAAAAACTGTTTTTT. Amino acids: CASSESQVRNEKLFF.

The rearrangement links TRBV6-5 to TRBJ1-1; D perhaps matches TRBD1 (6 bases). CDR1 is MNHEY, CDR2 SVGAGI, per germline. V lost 2 bases to trimming and J lost 1 base, with 8 bases between them. CDR3 length: 14 amino acids. CDR3 nucleotide sequence: TGTGCCAGCAGTTACGTGACAGGGAACACTGAAGCTTTCTTT. Amino acid sequence: CASSYVTGNTEAFF.

V and J are TRBV19 and TRBJ1-5; no definite D call. CDR1 LNHDA and CDR2 SQIVND come from the germline V gene (reference sequence). The CDR3 sequence is 13 residues long. The germline V and J ends were trimmed by 7 bases and 7 bases, with 14 bases remaining between them. CDR3 region: CASTPGTIQPQHF. For the CDR3, the DNA is TGTGCCAGTACCCCGGGTACGATACAGCCCCAGCATTTT.

This sequence joins TRBV18 and TRBJ1-3, with 10 positions matching TRBD1. With 3 bases clipped from V and 2 bases from J, the junction kept 7 bases outside the gene matches. Looked up from germline, CDR1 is KGHSH and CDR2 is LQKENI. The CDR3 contains 17 residues. CDR3 loop: CASSPPGQGITGNTIYF. The CDR3 DNA sequence: TGTGCCAGCTCACCCCCGGGACAGGGGATAACTGGAAACACCATATATTTT.

The chain links TRBV20-1 to TRBJ1-4; 11 bases are shared with TRBD1. Germline loops: CDR1 DFQATT, CDR2 SNEGSKA (reference sequence). CDR3 length equals 14 residues. J was trimmed by 8 bases and V by 3 bases; bases with no gene match: 5. This chain's CDR3 is CSASRTGGPEKLFF. The CDR3 DNA sequence: TGCAGTGCTAGTCGGACAGGGGGCCCGGAAAAACTGTTTTTT.

The gene calls are TRBV19 and TRBJ2-3; 7 positions match TRBD2. This CDR3 comprises 14 residues. V was pared by 5 bases and J by 6 bases, with 8 bases of the junction left unmatched. Germline V gene sequence: CDR1 LNHDA, CDR2 SQIVND (reference sequence). The CDR3 DNA follows: TGTGCCAGTAGTGGCGCGGGAGCGAGGGATACGCAGTATTTT. This gives the protein CASSGAGARDTQYF.

The CDR3 spells CASSRSQGSNSPLHF. The CDR3 DNA reads TGTGCCAGCAGTAGAAGCCAGGGGTCTAATTCACCCCTCCACTTT. The rearrangement uses TRBV6-2 or TRBV6-3 and TRBJ1-6; D is perhaps TRBD1 (6 bases). Trimming took off 5 bases at V and 6 bases at J, with 14 bases between the two ends. The CDR3 has 15 amino acids. Per germline, CDR1 MNHEY and CDR2 SVGEGT.

The CDR3 protein is CASTRTALNTEAFF. CDR3 bases: TGTGCCAGTACTCGGACAGCATTGAACACTGAAGCTTTCTTT. The chain uses TRBV19 and TRBJ1-1; possible D gene TRBD1, 6 bases. V was trimmed by 7 bases and J by 0 bases, leaving 12 bases between them. The CDR3 loop spans 14 amino acids. Germline-derived CDR1 and CDR2 are LNHDA and SQIVND (reference sequence).

The chain couples TRBV20-1 to TRBJ2-7, with 10 bases fitting TRBD1. Germline CDR1 reads DFQATT; CDR2 reads SNEGSKA (reference sequence). This CDR3 is built from 14 residues. J gave up 5 bases and V 3 bases, and 7 bases lay outside the gene matches. CDR3 residues: CSASRDRGIHEQYF. The CDR3 DNA sequence: TGCAGTGCTAGTCGGGACAGGGGAATCCACGAGCAGTACTTC.

This clone has just one count. The chain uses TRBV15 and TRBJ2-3; possible D gene TRBD1, 5 bases. This CDR3 is 16 amino acids long. V was cut by 4 bases and J by 5 bases, with 19 bases left in between. Per germline, CDR1 LNHNV and CDR2 YYDKDF (reference sequence). Here the CDR3 reads CATSMGPGLTGDTQYF. The CDR3 coding sequence is TGTGCCACCAGCATGGGGCCAGGTCTCACAGGAGATACGCAGTATTTT.